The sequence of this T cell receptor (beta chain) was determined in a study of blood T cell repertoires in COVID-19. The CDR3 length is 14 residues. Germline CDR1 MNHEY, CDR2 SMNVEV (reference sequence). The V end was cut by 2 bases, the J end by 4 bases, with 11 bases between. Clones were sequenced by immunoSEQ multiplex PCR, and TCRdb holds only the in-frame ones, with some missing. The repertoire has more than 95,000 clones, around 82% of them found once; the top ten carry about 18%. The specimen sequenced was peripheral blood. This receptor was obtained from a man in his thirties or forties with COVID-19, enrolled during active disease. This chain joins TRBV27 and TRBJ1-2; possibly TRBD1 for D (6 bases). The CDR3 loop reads CASSLTGNAYGYTF. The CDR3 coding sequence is TGTGCCAGCAGTTTAACAGGGAATGCCTATGGCTACACCTTC.